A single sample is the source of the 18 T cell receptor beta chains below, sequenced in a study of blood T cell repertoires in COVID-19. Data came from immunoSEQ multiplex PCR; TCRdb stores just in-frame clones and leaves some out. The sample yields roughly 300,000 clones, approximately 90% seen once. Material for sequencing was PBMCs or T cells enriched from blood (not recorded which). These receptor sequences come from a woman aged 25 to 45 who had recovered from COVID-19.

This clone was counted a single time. The CDR3 sequence is CASSRMTSYDDEAFF. The DNA for the CDR3 is TGTGCCAGCAGCCGTATGACAAGCTACGACGATGAAGCTTTCTTT. This rearrangement joins TRBV5-6 to TRBJ1-1; D is unresolved. Trimming cost V 4 bases and J 7 bases, with 20 bases left between them. The CDR3 is 15 residues long. From germline, CDR1 is SGHDT and CDR2 YYEEEE.

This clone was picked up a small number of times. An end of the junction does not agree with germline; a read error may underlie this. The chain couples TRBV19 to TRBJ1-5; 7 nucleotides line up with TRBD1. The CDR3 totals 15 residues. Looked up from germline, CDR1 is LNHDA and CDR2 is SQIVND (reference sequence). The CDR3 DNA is TGTGCCAGTAGTCTAGACGACAGGGGCAATCAGCCCCAGCATTTT. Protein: CASSLDDRGNQPQHF.

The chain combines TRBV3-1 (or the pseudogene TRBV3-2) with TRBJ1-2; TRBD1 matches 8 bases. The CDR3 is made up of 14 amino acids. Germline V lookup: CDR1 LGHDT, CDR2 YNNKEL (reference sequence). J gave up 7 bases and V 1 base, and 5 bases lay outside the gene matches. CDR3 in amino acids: CASSQVWTGFGYTF. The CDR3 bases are TGTGCCAGCAGCCAAGTATGGACAGGGTTTGGCTACACCTTC.

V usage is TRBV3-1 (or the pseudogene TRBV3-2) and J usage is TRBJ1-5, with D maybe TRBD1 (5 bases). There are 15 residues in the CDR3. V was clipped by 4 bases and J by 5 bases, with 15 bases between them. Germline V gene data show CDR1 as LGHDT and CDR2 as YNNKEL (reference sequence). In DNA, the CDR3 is TGTGCCAGCAGCCTCGAAGGGCAGGGCGATCAGCCCCAGCATTTT. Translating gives CASSLEGQGDQPQHF.

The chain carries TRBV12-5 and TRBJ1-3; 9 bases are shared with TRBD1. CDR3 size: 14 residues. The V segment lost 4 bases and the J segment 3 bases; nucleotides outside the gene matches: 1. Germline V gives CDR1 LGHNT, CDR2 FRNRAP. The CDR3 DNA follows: TGTGCTAGTGGTTCGGGACAGGGTGGAAACACCATATATTTT. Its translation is CASGSGQGGNTIYF.

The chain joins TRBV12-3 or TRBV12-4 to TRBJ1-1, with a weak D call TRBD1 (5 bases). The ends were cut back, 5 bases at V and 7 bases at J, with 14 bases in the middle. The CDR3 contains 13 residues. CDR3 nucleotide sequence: TGTGCCAGCAGTACCCGGGGGGGTAATGAAGCTTTCTTT. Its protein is CASSTRGGNEAFF.

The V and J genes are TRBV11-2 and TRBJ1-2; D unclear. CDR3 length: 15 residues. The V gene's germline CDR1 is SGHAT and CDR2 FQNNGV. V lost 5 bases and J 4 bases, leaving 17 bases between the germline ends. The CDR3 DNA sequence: TGTGCCAGCAGCCGATCCATGGCGGCCCTCTATGGCTACACCTTC. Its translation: CASSRSMAALYGYTF.

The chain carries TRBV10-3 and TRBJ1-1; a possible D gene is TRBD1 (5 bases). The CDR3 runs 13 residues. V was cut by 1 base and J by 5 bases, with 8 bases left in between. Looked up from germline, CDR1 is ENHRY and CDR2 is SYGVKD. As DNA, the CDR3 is TGTGCCATCAGTGAGTACGGGGGTACTGAAGCTTTCTTT. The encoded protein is CAISEYGGTEAFF.

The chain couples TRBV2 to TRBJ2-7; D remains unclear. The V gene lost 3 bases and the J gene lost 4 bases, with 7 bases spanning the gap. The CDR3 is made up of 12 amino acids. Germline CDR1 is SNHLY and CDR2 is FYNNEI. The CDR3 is CASSDTRYEQYF. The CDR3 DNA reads TGTGCCAGCAGTGACACACGATACGAGCAGTACTTC.

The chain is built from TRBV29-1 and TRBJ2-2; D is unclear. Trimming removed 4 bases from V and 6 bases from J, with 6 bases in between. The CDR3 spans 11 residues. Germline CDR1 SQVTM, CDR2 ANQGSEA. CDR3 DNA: TGCAGCGTTGGACATCCCGGGGAGCTGTTTTTT. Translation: CSVGHPGELFF.

The CDR3 spells CASSGDRGAYEQYF. The CDR3 nucleotides are TGTGCCAGCAGCGGGGACAGGGGGGCCTACGAGCAGTACTTC. This chain links TRBV5-4 with TRBJ2-7; 11 positions agree with TRBD1. The CDR3 runs 14 residues. Trimming at V came to 4 bases and at J to 2 bases, leaving 2 bases not matched to a gene. Germline CDR1 is SGHNT and CDR2 is YYREEE (reference sequence).

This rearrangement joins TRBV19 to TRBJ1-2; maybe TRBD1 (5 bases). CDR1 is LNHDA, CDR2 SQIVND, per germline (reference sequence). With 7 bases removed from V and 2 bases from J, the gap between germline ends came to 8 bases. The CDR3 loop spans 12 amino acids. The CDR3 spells CASTDRNYGYTF. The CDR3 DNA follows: TGTGCCAGTACTGACAGAAACTATGGCTACACCTTC.

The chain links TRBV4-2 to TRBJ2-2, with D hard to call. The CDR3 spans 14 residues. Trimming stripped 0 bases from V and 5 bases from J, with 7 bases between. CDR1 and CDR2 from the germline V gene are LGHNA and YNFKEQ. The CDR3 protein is CASSQERKTGELFF. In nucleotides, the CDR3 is TGTGCCAGCAGCCAAGAGAGGAAGACCGGGGAGCTGTTTTTT.

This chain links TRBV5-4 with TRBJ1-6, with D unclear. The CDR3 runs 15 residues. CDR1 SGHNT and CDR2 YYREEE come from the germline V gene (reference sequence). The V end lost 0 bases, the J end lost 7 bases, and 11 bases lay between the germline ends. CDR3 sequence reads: CASSLGSGRNSPLHF. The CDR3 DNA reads TGTGCCAGCAGCTTGGGGTCAGGTCGGAATTCACCCCTCCACTTT. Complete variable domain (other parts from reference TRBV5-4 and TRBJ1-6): ETGVTQSPTHLIKTRGQQVTLRCSSQSGHNTVSWYQQALGQGPQFIFQYYREEENGRGNFPPRFSGLQFPNYSSELNVNALELDDSALYLCASSLGSGRNSPLHFGNGTRLTVT.

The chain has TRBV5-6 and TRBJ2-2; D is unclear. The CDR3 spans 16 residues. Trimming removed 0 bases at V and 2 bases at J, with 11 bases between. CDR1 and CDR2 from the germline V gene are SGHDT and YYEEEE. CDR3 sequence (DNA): TGTGCCAGCAGCTTGGGGGTGACTTCCAACACCGGGGAGCTGTTTTTT. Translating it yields CASSLGVTSNTGELFF.

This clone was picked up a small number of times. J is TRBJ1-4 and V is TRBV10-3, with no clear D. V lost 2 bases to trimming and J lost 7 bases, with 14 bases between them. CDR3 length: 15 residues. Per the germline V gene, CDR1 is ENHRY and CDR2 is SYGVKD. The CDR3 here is CAISEAGGRGEKLFF. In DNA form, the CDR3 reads TGTGCCATCAGTGAGGCAGGAGGGAGAGGTGAAAAACTGTTTTTT.

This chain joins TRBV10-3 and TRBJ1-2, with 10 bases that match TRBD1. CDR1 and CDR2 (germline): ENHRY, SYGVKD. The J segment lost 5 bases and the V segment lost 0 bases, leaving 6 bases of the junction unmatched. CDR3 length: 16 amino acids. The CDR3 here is CAISESGTGVWYGYTF. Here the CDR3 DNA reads TGTGCCATCAGTGAGTCGGGGACAGGGGTATGGTATGGCTACACCTTC.

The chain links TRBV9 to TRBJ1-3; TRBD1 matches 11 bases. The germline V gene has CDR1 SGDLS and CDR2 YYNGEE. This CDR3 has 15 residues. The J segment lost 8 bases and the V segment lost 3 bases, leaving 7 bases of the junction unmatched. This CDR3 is CASSGSGTGGDTIYF. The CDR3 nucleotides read TGTGCCAGCAGCGGATCCGGGACAGGGGGTGACACCATATATTTT.